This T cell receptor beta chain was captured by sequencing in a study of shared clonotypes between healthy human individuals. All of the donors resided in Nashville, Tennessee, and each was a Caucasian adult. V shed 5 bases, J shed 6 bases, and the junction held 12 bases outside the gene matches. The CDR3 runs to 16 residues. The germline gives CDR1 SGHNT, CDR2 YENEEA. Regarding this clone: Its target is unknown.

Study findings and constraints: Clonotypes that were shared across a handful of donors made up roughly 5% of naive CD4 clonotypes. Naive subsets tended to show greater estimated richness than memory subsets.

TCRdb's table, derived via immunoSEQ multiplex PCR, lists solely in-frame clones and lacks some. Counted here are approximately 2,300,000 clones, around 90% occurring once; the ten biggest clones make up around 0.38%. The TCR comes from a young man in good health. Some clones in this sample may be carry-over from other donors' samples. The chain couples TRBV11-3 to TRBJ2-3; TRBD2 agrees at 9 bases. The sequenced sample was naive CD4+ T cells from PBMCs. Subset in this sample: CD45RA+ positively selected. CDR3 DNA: TGTGCCAGCAGCATCCGGACTAGCGCGAATGTGGATACGCAGTATTTT. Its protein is CASSIRTSANVDTQYF.